Reported below is one T cell receptor beta chain. The antigen is unknown. The TCRbeta library incorporated unique molecular identifiers. Each CDR3 protein is one row after TCRdb ran MiXCR on the PCR reads. The table records approximately 230,000 distinct CDR3 sequences, 25% of them present only once. The record originates from a study of T-cell reconstitution after alpha-beta-depleted transplantation in children. Per the germline V gene, CDR1 is DFQATT and CDR2 is SNEGSKA (reference sequence). The CDR3 is 14 amino acids. Study-wide results and caveats: Once a year had passed after transplant, T-cell counts and diversity came mostly from newly produced T cells. It was reported that alpha-beta T cells came from several hundred expanded graft clones (about two months after transplant).

The material sequenced was PBMCs, taken before TCRalphabeta/CD19-depleted stem cell transplant. This sequence originates from a girl aged 2-10 years with Fanconi anemia, due to receive a stem cell transplant. J is TRBJ2-1 and V is TRBV20-1; 9 bases line up with TRBD2. The CDR3 nucleotides are TGCTGCGCCTGGGGCGGGGGGGAATTGAATGAGCAGTTCTTC. This gives the protein CCAWGGGELNEQFF.